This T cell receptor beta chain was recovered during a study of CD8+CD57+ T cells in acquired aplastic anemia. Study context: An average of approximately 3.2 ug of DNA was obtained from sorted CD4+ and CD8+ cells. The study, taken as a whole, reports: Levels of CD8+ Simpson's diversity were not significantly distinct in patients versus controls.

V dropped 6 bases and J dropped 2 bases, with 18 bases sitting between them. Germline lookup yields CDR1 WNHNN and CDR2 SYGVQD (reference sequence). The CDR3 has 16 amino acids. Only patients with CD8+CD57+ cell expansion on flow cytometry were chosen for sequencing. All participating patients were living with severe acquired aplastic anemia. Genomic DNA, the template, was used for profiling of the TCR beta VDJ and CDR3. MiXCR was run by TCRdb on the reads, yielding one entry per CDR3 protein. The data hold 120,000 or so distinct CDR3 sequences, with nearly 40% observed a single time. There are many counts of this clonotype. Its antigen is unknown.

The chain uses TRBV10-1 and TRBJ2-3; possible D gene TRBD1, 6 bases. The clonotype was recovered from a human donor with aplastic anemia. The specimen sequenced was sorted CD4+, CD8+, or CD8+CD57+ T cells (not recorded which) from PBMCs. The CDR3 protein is CASSLYPTGNTDTQYF. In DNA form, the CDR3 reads TGCGCCAGCAGCCTTTACCCGACAGGAAACACAGATACGCAGTATTTT.